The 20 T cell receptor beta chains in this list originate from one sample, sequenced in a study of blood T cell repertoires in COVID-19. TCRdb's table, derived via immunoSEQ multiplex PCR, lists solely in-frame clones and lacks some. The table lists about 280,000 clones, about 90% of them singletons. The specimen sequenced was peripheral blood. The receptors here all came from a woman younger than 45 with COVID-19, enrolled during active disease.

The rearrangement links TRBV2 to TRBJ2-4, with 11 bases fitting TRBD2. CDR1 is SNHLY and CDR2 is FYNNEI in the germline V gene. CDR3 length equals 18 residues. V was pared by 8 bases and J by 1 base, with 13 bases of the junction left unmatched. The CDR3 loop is CASGGASGGSRAKNIQYF. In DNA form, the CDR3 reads TGTGCCAGCGGTGGGGCTAGCGGGGGGTCGAGGGCCAAAAACATTCAGTACTTC.

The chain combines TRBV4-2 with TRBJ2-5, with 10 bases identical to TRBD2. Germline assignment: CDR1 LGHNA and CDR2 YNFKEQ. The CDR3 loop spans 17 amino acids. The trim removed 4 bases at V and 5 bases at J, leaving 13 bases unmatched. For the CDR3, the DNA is TGTGCCAGCAGCCGAGGGGACAGCGGGGGGGCCACGGAGACCCAGTACTTC. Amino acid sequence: CASSRGDSGGATETQYF.

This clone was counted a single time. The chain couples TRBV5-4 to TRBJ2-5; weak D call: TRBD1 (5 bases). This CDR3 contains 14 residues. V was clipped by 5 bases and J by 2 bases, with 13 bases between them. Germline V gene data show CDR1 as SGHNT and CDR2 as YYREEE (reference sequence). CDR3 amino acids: CASRDTMNQETQYF. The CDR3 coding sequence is TGTGCCAGCAGGGACACCATGAATCAAGAGACCCAGTACTTC.

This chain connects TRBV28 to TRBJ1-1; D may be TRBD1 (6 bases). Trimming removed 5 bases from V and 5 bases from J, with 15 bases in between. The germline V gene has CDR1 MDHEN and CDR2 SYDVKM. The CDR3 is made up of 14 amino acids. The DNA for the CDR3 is TGTGCCAGCAGTCAGGGGAAGGTTTTGACTGAAGCTTTCTTT. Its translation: CASSQGKVLTEAFF.

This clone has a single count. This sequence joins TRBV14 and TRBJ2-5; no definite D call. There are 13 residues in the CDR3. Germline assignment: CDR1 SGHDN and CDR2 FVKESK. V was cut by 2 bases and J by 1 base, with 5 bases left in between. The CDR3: CASSQQLQETQYF. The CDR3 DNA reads TGTGCCAGCAGCCAACAACTCCAAGAGACCCAGTACTTC.

Here the CDR3 DNA reads TGTGCCAGCAGCCCTACCTCTGGGACAGGATATGGCTACACCTTC. This encodes CASSPTSGTGYGYTF. The gene calls are TRBV9 and TRBJ1-2; TRBD1 agrees at 8 bases. Losses at the gene ends were 4 bases for V and 5 bases for J; bases not matched to a gene: 10. This CDR3 has 15 residues. Germline-derived CDR1 and CDR2 are SGDLS and YYNGEE.

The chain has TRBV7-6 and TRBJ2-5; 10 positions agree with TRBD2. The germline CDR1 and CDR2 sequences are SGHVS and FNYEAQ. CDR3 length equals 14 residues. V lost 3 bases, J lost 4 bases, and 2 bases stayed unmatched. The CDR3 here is CASSFLAGGETQYF. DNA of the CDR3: TGTGCCAGCAGCTTTTTAGCGGGGGGAGAGACCCAGTACTTC.

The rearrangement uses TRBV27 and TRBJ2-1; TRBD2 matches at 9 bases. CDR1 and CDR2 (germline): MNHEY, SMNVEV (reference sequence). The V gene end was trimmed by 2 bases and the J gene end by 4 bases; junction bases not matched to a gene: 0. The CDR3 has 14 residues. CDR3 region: CASSLTSGYNEQFF. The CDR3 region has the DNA TGTGCCAGCAGTTTAACTAGCGGGTACAATGAGCAGTTCTTC.

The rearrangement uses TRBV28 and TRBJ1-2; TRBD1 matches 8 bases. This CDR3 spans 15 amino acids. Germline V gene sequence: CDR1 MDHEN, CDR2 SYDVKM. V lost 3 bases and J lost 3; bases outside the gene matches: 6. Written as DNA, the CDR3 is TGTGCCAGCAGTTTCGGCTTGACAGGGGACTATGGCTACACCTTC. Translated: CASSFGLTGDYGYTF.

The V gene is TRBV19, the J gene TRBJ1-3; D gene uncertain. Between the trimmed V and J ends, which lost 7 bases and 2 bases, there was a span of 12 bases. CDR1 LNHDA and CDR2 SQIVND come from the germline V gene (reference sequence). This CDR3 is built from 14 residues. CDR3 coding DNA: TGTGCCAGTACCCTGCGGGTTCCTGGAAACACCATATATTTT. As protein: CASTLRVPGNTIYF.

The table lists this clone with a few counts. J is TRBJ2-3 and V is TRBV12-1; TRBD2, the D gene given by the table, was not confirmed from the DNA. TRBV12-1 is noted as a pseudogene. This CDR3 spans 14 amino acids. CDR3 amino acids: CASRAGSAGDTQYF. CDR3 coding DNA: TGTGCCAGCAGGGCGGGCTCCGCGGGAGATACGCAGTATTTT.

The CDR3 reads CASSQGLRTGSMNEQFF. For the CDR3, the DNA is TGCGCCAGCAGCCAAGGGCTAAGGACAGGGAGTATGAATGAGCAGTTCTTC. The chain is built from TRBV4-1 and TRBJ2-1, with 8 bases aligning to TRBD1. J gave up 7 bases and V 1 base, and 12 bases lay outside the gene matches. CDR3 length equals 17 residues. Germline values: CDR1 MGHRA, CDR2 YSYEKL.

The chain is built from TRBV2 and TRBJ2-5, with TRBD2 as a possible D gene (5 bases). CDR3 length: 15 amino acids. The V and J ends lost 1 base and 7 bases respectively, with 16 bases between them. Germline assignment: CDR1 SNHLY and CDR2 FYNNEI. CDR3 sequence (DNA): TGTGCCAGCAGTGAAGACGGCGAGAGAGGAGGGACCCAGTACTTC. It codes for CASSEDGERGGTQYF.

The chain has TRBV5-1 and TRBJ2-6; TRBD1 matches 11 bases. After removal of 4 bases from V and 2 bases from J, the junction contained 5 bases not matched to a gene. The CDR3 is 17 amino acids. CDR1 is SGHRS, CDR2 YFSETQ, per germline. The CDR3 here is CASSRGQGVTGANVLTF. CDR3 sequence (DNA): TGCGCCAGCAGCAGGGGACAGGGGGTAACTGGGGCCAACGTCCTGACTTTC.

The CDR3, as DNA: TGTGCCACCAGCAGAGACAGGGCTGGAGAAAAACTGTTTTTT. It translates to CATSRDRAGEKLFF. The chain has TRBV15 and TRBJ1-4; perhaps TRBD1 as D (5 bases). This CDR3 has 14 amino acids. V lost 0 bases and J lost 8, with 10 bases in between. In germline, CDR1 is LNHNV, CDR2 YYDKDF (reference sequence).

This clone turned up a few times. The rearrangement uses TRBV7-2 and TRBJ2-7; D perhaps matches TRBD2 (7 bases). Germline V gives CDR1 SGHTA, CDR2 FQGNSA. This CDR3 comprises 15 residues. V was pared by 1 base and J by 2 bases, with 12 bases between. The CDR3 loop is CASSLVKGGTYEQYF. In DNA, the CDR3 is TGTGCCAGCAGCTTAGTAAAGGGGGGGACCTACGAGCAGTACTTC. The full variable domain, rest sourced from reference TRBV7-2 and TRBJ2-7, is GAGVSQSPSNKVTEKGKDVELRCDPISGHTALYWYRQSLGQGLEFLIYFQGNSAPDKSGLPSDRFSAERTGGSVSTLTIQRTQQEDSAVYLCASSLVKGGTYEQYFGPGTRLTVT.

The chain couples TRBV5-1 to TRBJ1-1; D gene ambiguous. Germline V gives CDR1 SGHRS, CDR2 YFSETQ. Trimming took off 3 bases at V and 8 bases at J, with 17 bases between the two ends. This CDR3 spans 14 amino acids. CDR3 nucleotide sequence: TGCGCCAGCAGCTCGGGAGTTGGACTGCACGAAGCTTTCTTT. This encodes CASSSGVGLHEAFF.

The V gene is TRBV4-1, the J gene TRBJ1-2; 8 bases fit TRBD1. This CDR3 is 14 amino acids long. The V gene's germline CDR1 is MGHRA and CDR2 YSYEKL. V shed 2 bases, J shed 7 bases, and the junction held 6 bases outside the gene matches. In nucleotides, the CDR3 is TGCGCCAGCAGCCAACCCGGACAGGGAGCTGGCTACACCTTC. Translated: CASSQPGQGAGYTF.

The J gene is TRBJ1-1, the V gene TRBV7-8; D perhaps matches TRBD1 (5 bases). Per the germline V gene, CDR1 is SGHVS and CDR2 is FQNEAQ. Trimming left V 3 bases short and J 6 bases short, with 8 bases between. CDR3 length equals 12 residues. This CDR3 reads CASSFSRAEAFF. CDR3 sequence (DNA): TGTGCCAGCAGCTTTAGCAGGGCTGAAGCTTTCTTT.

CDR3 DNA sequence: TGTGCCACCTACATTACCGGGACAACAACCGGGGAGCTGTTTTTT. Translating gives CATYITGTTTGELFF. The V and J genes are TRBV6-5 and TRBJ2-2, with D possibly TRBD1 on 6 matching bases. CDR3 length: 15 amino acids. V shed 10 bases and J shed 5 bases, with 20 bases lying between them. Germline CDR1 MNHEY, CDR2 SVGAGI.